These T cell receptor beta chains were read from a single sample in a study of identifying expanded T cells in peripheral blood. Generated by immunoSEQ multiplex PCR, the TCRdb table keeps only in-frame clones and is missing some. The sample yields about 97,000 clones, approximately 88% seen once. Material: blood. The origin of the receptors is a person between 18 and 69 years old in good health. The conserved cysteine and the conserved F or W are not part of the CDR3 here.

v_call: TRBV18
cdr3_aa: ASSQGRFEAF

v_call: TRBV7-9
cdr3_aa: ASSFVGTGRKDSQETQY

v_call: TRBV10-1
cdr3_aa: ASSDSQGAYEQY

v_call: TRBV5-1
cdr3_aa: ASSGSLAGQQETQY

v_call: TRBV7-3
cdr3_aa: ASSPGPGGDEQY

v_call: TRBV5-1
cdr3_aa: ASSLAIAGELF

v_call: TRBV18
cdr3_aa: ASSPMGGGTDTQY

v_call: TRBV5-5
cdr3_aa: ASSLTRGDTGELF

v_call: TRBV5-1
cdr3_aa: ASSLTGSSNTEAF

v_call: TRBV19
cdr3_aa: ASTWTGLGNEQF

v_call: TRBV9
cdr3_aa: ASSVGQQNNEQF

v_call: TRBV6-5
cdr3_aa: ASKRLAGGSNEQF

v_call: TRBV4-3
cdr3_aa: ASSQDRGRGYT

v_call: TRBV6-6
cdr3_aa: ASSYTGGNQPQH

v_call: TRBV6-5
cdr3_aa: ASSYSSQGETQY

v_call: TRBV7-2
cdr3_aa: ASSLAETGGRHEQY

v_call: TRBV19
cdr3_aa: ASRAGINSPLH

v_call: TRBV6-7
cdr3_aa: ASSWGQSNQPQH

v_call: TRBV4-1
cdr3_aa: ASSPSPGTSGGRDEQF

v_call: TRBV29-1
cdr3_aa: SVAGVGVQPQH

v_call: TRBV10-3
cdr3_aa: ATGGQGRRAEAF

v_call: TRBV4-3
cdr3_aa: ASSQDSNGYT

v_call: TRBV10-3
cdr3_aa: ATLGQVRYGYT

v_call: TRBV11-2
cdr3_aa: ASSLTLGGNYEQY

v_call: TRBV5-1
cdr3_aa: ASSLALRTSGSPYEQY

v_call: TRBV4-2
cdr3_aa: ASSQDGVAGEFYEQY

v_call: TRBV18
cdr3_aa: ASSQGGSEQY

v_call: TRBV5-1
cdr3_aa: ASSLTGMNTEAF

v_call: TRBV4-1
cdr3_aa: ASSQDRGRYGYT

v_call: TRBV6-1
cdr3_aa: ASSDPGVDTQY

v_call: TRBV10-1
cdr3_aa: ASLRPDTEAF

v_call: TRBV21-1
cdr3_aa: APLVISCSNQPQH

v_call: TRBV4-1
cdr3_aa: ASSRLAGGPETQY

v_call: TRBV5-8
cdr3_aa: ASSLYYGYT

v_call: TRBV4-1
cdr3_aa: ASSPAAGAGGLNTEAF

v_call: TRBV15
cdr3_aa: ATSSRTGAYNEQF

v_call: TRBV2
cdr3_aa: ASRKFGVYEQY

v_call: TRBV14
cdr3_aa: ASSRGLAGYYEQY

v_call: TRBV5-1
cdr3_aa: ASTIMGGTEAF

v_call: TRBV4-2
cdr3_aa: ASSRRLAGGTSTDTQY

v_call: TRBV2
cdr3_aa: ASTPGVRQGGQH

v_call: TRBV10-3
cdr3_aa: AISESAGVNGYT

v_call: TRBV4-1
cdr3_aa: ASSMRQSKGEKLF

v_call: TRBV4-2
cdr3_aa: ASSLTPSGGSQETQY

v_call: TRBV5-4
cdr3_aa: ASSLPAMNTEAF

v_call: TRBV2
cdr3_aa: ASRDSRTNTGELF

v_call: TRBV11-1
cdr3_aa: ASGLDRVKETQY

v_call: TRBV28
cdr3_aa: ASKGDYRGELF

v_call: TRBV14
cdr3_aa: ASSQGGAGNTIY

v_call: TRBV2
cdr3_aa: ASSEYEGLRAEAF

v_call: TRBV30
cdr3_aa: AWSRTGAGYT

v_call: TRBV18
cdr3_aa: ASSPVQGNNEQF

v_call: TRBV5-8
cdr3_aa: ASSLAGTYEQY

v_call: TRBV5-4
cdr3_aa: ASSPERTAGSYGYT

v_call: TRBV9
cdr3_aa: ASSVATRVGDTQY